Below, 20 T cell receptor beta chains from the same sample are listed, as sequenced in a study of blood T cells in healthy people across ages. The second PCR ran about 6 to 12 cycles with a sample-barcoded 5' primer and J-beta primers. Via MiXCR, TCRdb re-called the 5' RACE reads, giving one row per CDR3 protein. The repertoire holds about 800,000 distinct CDR3 sequences, around 25% seen once, with approximately 3.7% in the top ten. These data also featured in a second study, about T cells of mothers and their children.

The sequencing input was blood. The origin of the receptors is a boy aged 5-17 years in good health.

This clonotype appeared many times. The rearrangement links TRBV3-1 to TRBJ2-5; D unresolved. Germline-derived CDR1 and CDR2 are LGHDT and YNNKEL (reference sequence). This CDR3 region has 16 residues. Trimming took off 1 base at V and 0 bases at J, with 12 bases between the two ends. The CDR3 region is CASSQGATVYQETQYF. CDR3 nucleotide sequence: TGTGCCAGCAGCCAAGGGGCAACAGTCTACCAAGAGACCCAGTACTTC.

The chain employs TRBV6-2 or TRBV6-3 and TRBJ2-6; D gene unclear. The CDR3 sequence is 19 residues long. Per the germline V gene, CDR1 is MNHEY and CDR2 is SVGEGT. Trimming left V 2 bases short and J 0 bases short, with 17 bases between. The CDR3 region is CASSYGLRPISSGANVLTF. DNA for the CDR3: TGTGCCAGCAGTTACGGTCTAAGACCCATAAGCTCTGGGGCCAACGTCCTGACTTTC.

J is TRBJ2-5 and V is TRBV12-3 or TRBV12-4; 12 bases are shared with TRBD2. The CDR3 runs to 16 residues. V lost 6 bases and J lost 2; bases outside the gene matches: 7. CDR3 protein: CASRRTSGERQETQYF. The CDR3 nucleotides read TGTGCCAGCAGAAGGACTAGCGGGGAGAGGCAAGAGACCCAGTACTTC.

In its sample, this clonotype was seen a few times. The V gene is TRBV28, the J gene TRBJ2-1; 12 nucleotides match TRBD2. CDR1 is MDHEN and CDR2 is SYDVKM in the germline V gene. There are 18 residues in the CDR3. Unmatched junction bases numbered 11, after V lost 5 bases and J lost 3 bases. The CDR3 DNA sequence: TGTGCCAGCAGTCCCTACCGCCTAGCGGGAGGGAACTACAATGAGCAGTTCTTC. This encodes CASSPYRLAGGNYNEQFF.

For the CDR3, the DNA is TGTGCCAACGTCGGAGGGACGGAAAGCTCTGGGGCCAACGTCCTGACTTTC. Protein sequence: CANVGGTESSGANVLTF. This chain connects TRBV21-1 to TRBJ2-6; TRBD2, the table's D call, lacks a check against the DNA. TRBV21-1 is an annotated pseudogene. The CDR3 covers 17 residues.

V usage is TRBV27 and J usage is TRBJ2-3; 11 bases match TRBD2. This CDR3 region has 15 residues. J lost 4 bases, V lost 3 bases, and 3 bases had no gene match. In germline, CDR1 is MNHEY, CDR2 SMNVEV (reference sequence). CDR3 DNA sequence: TGTGCCAGCAGTTTTAGCGGGAGGGCCCCAGATACGCAGTATTTT. Translation: CASSFSGRAPDTQYF.

This clonotype occurred a few times. The rearrangement uses TRBV4-3 and TRBJ2-1; D gene uncertain. Trimming took off 2 bases at V and 0 bases at J, with 11 bases between the two ends. The germline gives CDR1 LGHNA, CDR2 YSLEER. This CDR3 is 16 amino acids long. The CDR3 loop reads CASSQQWRSSYNEQFF. The CDR3 region has the DNA TGCGCCAGCAGCCAACAATGGCGGAGCTCCTACAATGAGCAGTTCTTC.

The sample holds a few counts of this clonotype. This chain uses TRBV7-2 with TRBJ2-1; unclear D gene. Gene TRBJ2-7 matches the end of the DNA better, so the J call may be wrong. The CDR3 runs to 15 residues. Germline V CDR1 and CDR2: SGHTA, FQGNSA. The CDR3 spells CASSSQRYRTYEQYF. The CDR3 nucleotides are TGTGCCAGCAGCTCACAGAGGTACAGAACCTACGAGCAGTACTTC.

This clonotype was observed a handful of times. The rearrangement uses TRBV7-9 and TRBJ2-6, with TRBD2 matching 8 bases. Trimming took 1 base from V and 2 from J; bases not matched to a gene: 4. Germline CDR1 reads SEHNR; CDR2 reads FQNEAQ (reference sequence). The CDR3 has 17 residues. Here the CDR3 reads CASSLGRGGPGANVLTF. Here the CDR3 DNA reads TGTGCCAGCAGCTTAGGTCGGGGGGGACCTGGGGCCAACGTCCTGACTTTC.

The chain carries TRBV6-5 and TRBJ1-2; D may be TRBD1 (6 bases). V was cut by 8 bases and J by 8 bases, with 18 bases left in between. Per the germline V gene, CDR1 is MNHEY and CDR2 is SVGAGI. The CDR3 runs 13 residues. CDR3 DNA sequence: TGTGCCAGCTCAACGGACAGAGCGCGGGGCTACACCTTC. It specifies CASSTDRARGYTF.

This clonotype was observed a few times. The chain employs TRBV28 and TRBJ2-5, with D possibly TRBD2 on 5 matching bases. CDR1 is MDHEN, CDR2 SYDVKM, per germline. The CDR3 consists of 14 residues. The V and J ends lost 2 bases and 0 bases respectively, with 7 bases between them. The CDR3 DNA reads TGTGCCAGCAGTTTACAGGACTACCAAGAGACCCAGTACTTC. This gives the protein CASSLQDYQETQYF.

There are a few counts of this clonotype. J is TRBJ2-7 and V is TRBV5-1; no clear D. Germline V gene lookup returns CDR1 SGHRS and CDR2 YFSETQ. The CDR3 is 20 amino acids. Trimming took 0 bases from V and 7 from J, leaving 32 bases between them. The CDR3: CASSLETSWLVLGRTREQYF. The CDR3 nucleotides read TGCGCCAGCAGCTTGGAAACAAGCTGGCTTGTCCTGGGAAGGACGCGGGAGCAGTACTTC.

This chain links TRBV7-6 with TRBJ1-1, with TRBD1 as a possible D gene (6 bases). Deletions cut 4 bases from V and 10 bases from J, with 16 bases between. CDR3 length: 13 residues. Germline assignment: CDR1 SGHVS and CDR2 FNYEAQ. Here the CDR3 reads CASSSSRGAGAFF. The CDR3 nucleotides are TGTGCCAGCAGCTCCTCTCGGGGGGCGGGAGCTTTCTTT. Using reference TRBV7-6 and TRBJ1-1 for the parts outside the CDR3, the full variable domain is GAGVSQSPRYKVTKRGQDVALRCDPISGHVSLYWYRQALGQGPEFLTYFNYEAQQDKSGLPNDRFSAERPEGSISTLTIQRTEQRDSAMYRCASSSSRGAGAFFGQGTRLTVV.

CDR3 residues: CASSLVGTALYGYTF. The DNA of the CDR3 is TGTGCCAGCAGCTTAGTGGGGACAGCACTCTATGGCTACACCTTC. This sequence joins TRBV7-9 and TRBJ1-2; 7 bases are a match to TRBD1. The V and J ends lost 1 base and 4 bases, in that order; junction bases with no gene match: 6. The CDR3 has 15 amino acids. Germline V gene data show CDR1 as SEHNR and CDR2 as FQNEAQ (reference sequence). The variable domain in full, completed from reference TRBV7-9 and TRBJ1-2, reads DTGVSQNPRHKITKRGQNVTFRCDPISEHNRLYWYRQTLGQGPEFLTYFQNEAQLEKSRLLSDRFSAERPKGSFSTLEIQRTEQGDSAMYLCASSLVGTALYGYTFGSGTRLTVV.

This clonotype was seen only a few times. This chain joins TRBV29-1 and TRBJ2-5; a possible D gene is TRBD1 (6 bases). The germline gives CDR1 SQVTM, CDR2 ANQGSEA. CDR3 size: 13 residues. V shed 7 bases and J shed 4 bases, with 16 bases lying between them. The CDR3 spells CSGETGQGETQYF. The CDR3 DNA is TGCAGCGGGGAGACAGGCCAAGGAGAGACCCAGTACTTC.

This clonotype has just a few counts. The CDR3 nucleotides are TGCAGTGCCGGGGGCCCGGGACGGATAGATACGCAGTATTTT. This codes for CSAGGPGRIDTQYF. V is TRBV20-1 and J is TRBJ2-3, with D tentatively TRBD1 or TRBD2 (6 bases each). The V gene's germline CDR1 is DFQATT and CDR2 SNEGSKA (reference sequence). The CDR3 spans 14 residues. The germline V and J ends were trimmed by 6 bases and 5 bases, with 18 bases remaining between them.

This clonotype was detected only once. The chain has TRBV5-1 and TRBJ1-4; D gene unclear. CDR1 is SGHRS and CDR2 is YFSETQ in the germline V gene. CDR3 length: 15 residues. V dropped 4 bases and J dropped 8 bases, with 18 bases sitting between them. CDR3 loop: CASSLLGSGEEKLFF. The CDR3, as DNA: TGCGCCAGCAGCCTCCTAGGTTCCGGTGAAGAAAAACTGTTTTTT.

This clonotype was observed a few times. The chain couples TRBV4-1 to TRBJ2-4; D uncertain. Germline V lookup: CDR1 MGHRA, CDR2 YSYEKL. The CDR3 length is 14 residues. The germline V and J ends were trimmed by 2 bases and 7 bases, with 12 bases remaining between them. This CDR3 is CASSQFMGRNIQYF. DNA of the CDR3: TGCGCCAGCAGCCAATTTATGGGCCGGAACATTCAGTACTTC.

This chain uses TRBV29-1 with TRBJ2-7; a weak D match, TRBD2 (5 bases). V gave up 5 bases and J gave up 4 bases, with 15 bases separating them. Germline-derived CDR1 and CDR2 are SQVTM and ANQGSEA. The CDR3 spans 13 residues. The CDR3, as DNA: TGCAGCGTTTTCGGCGAGGGAATTTACGAGCAGTACTTC. This encodes CSVFGEGIYEQYF.

The chain recombines TRBV21-1 with TRBJ1-1; the table's D call, TRBD1, was not checked against the DNA. TRBV21-1 is termed a pseudogene. The CDR3 runs 13 residues. CDR3 nucleotides: TGTGCCAGCCTCTTTATCGACAGGGTTGAAGCTTTCTTT. Translating it yields CASLFIDRVEAFF.